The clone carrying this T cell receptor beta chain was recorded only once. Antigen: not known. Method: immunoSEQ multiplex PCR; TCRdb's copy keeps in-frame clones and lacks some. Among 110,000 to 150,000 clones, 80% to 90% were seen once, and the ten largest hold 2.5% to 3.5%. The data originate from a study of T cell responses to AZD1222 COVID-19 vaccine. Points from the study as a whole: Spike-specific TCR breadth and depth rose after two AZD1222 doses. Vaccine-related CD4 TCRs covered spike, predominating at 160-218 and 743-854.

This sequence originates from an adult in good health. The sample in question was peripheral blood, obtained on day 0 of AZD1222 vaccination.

CDR3 DNA: TGCGCCAGCAGCCTGGTACTCCAGCGGGCAGGGACTTATTCTGGAAACACCATATATTTT. This translates into CASSLVLQRAGTYSGNTIYF. The chain uses TRBV4-3 and TRBJ1-3; weak D call: TRBD1 (5 bases). The CDR3 loop spans 20 amino acids. Germline CDR1 reads LGHNA; CDR2 reads YSLEER. Between the trimmed V and J ends, which lost 4 bases and 1 base, there was a span of 26 bases.